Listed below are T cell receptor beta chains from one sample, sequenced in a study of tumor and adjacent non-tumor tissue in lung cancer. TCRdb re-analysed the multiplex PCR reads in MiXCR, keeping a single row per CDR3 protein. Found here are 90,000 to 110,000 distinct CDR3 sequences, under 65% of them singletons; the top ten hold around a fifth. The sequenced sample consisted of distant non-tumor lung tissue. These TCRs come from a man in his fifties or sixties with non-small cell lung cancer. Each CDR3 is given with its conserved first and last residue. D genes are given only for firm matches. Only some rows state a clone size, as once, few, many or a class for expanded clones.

cdr3_aa: CACSLRTGIGTDTQYF; cdr3_nt: TGTGCCTGCAGCTTAAGAACCGGGATTGGCACAGATACGCAGTATTTT; j_call: TRBJ2-3; v_call: TRBV11-3; clone_size: .; d_call: .
cdr3_aa: CSARDRTTASGNTIYF; cdr3_nt: TGCAGTGCTAGAGACCGTACGACAGCCTCTGGAAACACCATATATTTT; j_call: TRBJ1-3; v_call: TRBV20-1; clone_size: few; d_call: .
cdr3_aa: CASSPGGSGSHEQYF; cdr3_nt: TGTGCCAGCAGCCCCGGTGGTTCCGGCAGCCACGAGCAGTACTTC; j_call: TRBJ2-7; v_call: TRBV4-2; clone_size: many; d_call: .
cdr3_aa: CTSSQRESSYNSPLHF; cdr3_nt: TGTACCAGCAGCCAGCGCGAAAGCTCCTATAATTCACCCCTCCACTTC; j_call: TRBJ1-6; v_call: TRBV4-2; clone_size: .; d_call: .
cdr3_aa: CNASPTAGGNEQFF; cdr3_nt: TGCAATGCTAGCCCGACAGCAGGGGGCAATGAGCAGTTCTTC; j_call: TRBJ2-1; v_call: TRBV20-1; clone_size: .; d_call: TRBD1
cdr3_aa: CASSERQGRKYTEAFF; cdr3_nt: TGTGCCAGCAGTGAAAGACAGGGTAGGAAGTACACTGAAGCTTTCTTT; j_call: TRBJ1-1; v_call: TRBV6-1; clone_size: many; d_call: TRBD1
cdr3_aa: CASSPRVGANYGYTF; cdr3_nt: TGTGCCAGCAGCCCCAGGGTGGGGGCGAACTATGGCTACACCTTC; j_call: TRBJ1-2; v_call: TRBV9; clone_size: few; d_call: .
cdr3_aa: CIVEGWRGEDEQFF; cdr3_nt: TGCATCGTTGAAGGGTGGAGAGGGGAGGATGAGCAGTTCTTC; j_call: TRBJ2-1; v_call: TRBV29-1; clone_size: .; d_call: .
cdr3_aa: CASNIGGYQETQYF; cdr3_nt: TGTGCCAGCAACATAGGGGGCTACCAAGAGACCCAGTACTTC; j_call: TRBJ2-5; v_call: TRBV12-3/TRBV12-4; clone_size: many; d_call: TRBD1
cdr3_aa: CASVGQGAYSYGYTF; cdr3_nt: TGTGCCAGCGTGGGACAGGGGGCTTATAGCTATGGCTACACCTTC; j_call: TRBJ1-2; v_call: TRBV6-4; clone_size: .; d_call: TRBD1
cdr3_aa: CASSLVCWGEQYF; cdr3_nt: TGTGCCAGCAGCTTAGTGTGTTGGGGCGAGCAGTACTTC; j_call: TRBJ2-7; v_call: TRBV11-3; clone_size: .; d_call: .
cdr3_aa: CASSLATGVGETQYF; cdr3_nt: TGTGCCAGCAGCTTGGCCACCGGGGTTGGAGAGACCCAGTACTTC; j_call: TRBJ2-5; v_call: TRBV5-6; clone_size: .; d_call: .
cdr3_aa: CASSSDSYSYTF; cdr3_nt: TGTGCCAGCAGCTCAGATAGCTATAGCTACACCTTC; j_call: TRBJ1-2; v_call: TRBV11-2; clone_size: .; d_call: .
cdr3_aa: CASSQDAPSGPKETQYF; cdr3_nt: TGTGCCAGCAGCCAAGATGCGCCTAGCGGGCCCAAAGAGACCCAGTACTTC; j_call: TRBJ2-5; v_call: TRBV4-3; clone_size: .; d_call: TRBD2
cdr3_aa: CASTRDPQGQVGSYGYTF; cdr3_nt: TGTGCCAGTACCAGAGATCCCCAGGGACAGGTCGGGAGCTATGGCTACACCTTC; j_call: TRBJ1-2; v_call: TRBV19; clone_size: .; d_call: TRBD1
cdr3_aa: CASSFGRLAEGPDEQFF; cdr3_nt: TGTGCCAGTAGCTTCGGACGACTAGCGGAAGGGCCGGATGAGCAATTCTTC; j_call: TRBJ2-1; v_call: TRBV11-3; clone_size: once; d_call: TRBD2
cdr3_aa: CAIQGAGDYGYTF; cdr3_nt: TGTGCCATACAGGGGGCCGGGGACTATGGCTACACCTTC; j_call: TRBJ1-2; v_call: TRBV7-9; clone_size: many; d_call: TRBD1
cdr3_aa: CASSPGTSGKGEQFF; cdr3_nt: TGTGCCAGCAGCCCCGGGACTAGCGGGAAGGGTGAGCAGTTCTTC; j_call: TRBJ2-1; v_call: TRBV5-4; clone_size: few; d_call: TRBD2
cdr3_aa: CASSLDRFGYGYTF; cdr3_nt: TGTGCCAGCAGCTTAGACAGGTTCGGCTATGGCTACACCTTC; j_call: TRBJ1-2; v_call: TRBV5-4; clone_size: many; d_call: .
cdr3_aa: CASSTTGTGGNNEQFF; cdr3_nt: TGTGCCAGCAGTACCACCGGGACAGGGGGCAACAATGAGCAGTTCTTC; j_call: TRBJ2-1; v_call: TRBV28; clone_size: many; d_call: TRBD1
cdr3_aa: CASSPSSGGSYGYIF; cdr3_nt: TGTGCCAGCAGCCCATCTTCTGGGGGGAGCTATGGCTACATCTTC; j_call: TRBJ1-2; v_call: TRBV7-8; clone_size: .; d_call: .
cdr3_aa: CATWIGKFNEQFF; cdr3_nt: TGTGCAACGTGGATAGGGAAATTCAATGAGCAGTTCTTC; j_call: TRBJ2-1; v_call: TRBV6-2/TRBV6-3; clone_size: .; d_call: .
cdr3_aa: CASSPQGSGSEQYF; cdr3_nt: TGCGCCAGCAGCCCTCAGGGTAGCGGGAGTGAGCAGTACTTC; j_call: TRBJ2-7; v_call: TRBV4-3; clone_size: once; d_call: TRBD2
cdr3_aa: CASSQDLGLAGAGEQYF; cdr3_nt: TGCGCCAGCAGCCAAGACCTCGGACTAGCGGGAGCGGGAGAGCAGTACTTC; j_call: TRBJ2-7; v_call: TRBV4-3; clone_size: medium-sized; d_call: TRBD2
cdr3_aa: CSARATGLAGAFYNEQFF; cdr3_nt: TGCAGTGCTAGAGCTACGGGACTAGCGGGGGCCTTCTACAATGAGCAGTTCTTC; j_call: TRBJ2-1; v_call: TRBV20-1; clone_size: .; d_call: TRBD2
cdr3_aa: CSARGTSGRLINEQYF; cdr3_nt: TGCAGTGCTAGAGGGACTAGCGGGAGGTTAATAAACGAGCAGTACTTC; j_call: TRBJ2-7; v_call: TRBV20-1; clone_size: .; d_call: TRBD2
cdr3_aa: CASTRPSGKNIQYF; cdr3_nt: TGCGCCAGCACCCGTCCCTCGGGCAAAAACATTCAGTACTTC; j_call: TRBJ2-4; v_call: TRBV10-2; clone_size: many; d_call: .
cdr3_aa: CASSQGEAGGYNERFF; cdr3_nt: TGTGCCAGCAGCCAAGGTGAGGCGGGAGGGTACAATGAGCGGTTCTTC; j_call: TRBJ2-1; v_call: TRBV4-2; clone_size: .; d_call: TRBD2
cdr3_aa: CAISGGGWWDDQFF; cdr3_nt: TGTGCCATCAGTGGCGGGGGATGGTGGGATGATCAGTTCTTC; j_call: TRBJ2-1; v_call: TRBV10-3; clone_size: .; d_call: TRBD2
cdr3_aa: CASNQWGQPQHF; cdr3_nt: TGCGCCAGCAACCAATGGGGGCAGCCCCAGCATTTT; j_call: TRBJ1-5; v_call: TRBV4-1; clone_size: .; d_call: .
cdr3_aa: CASMMGTLVNKKIEQHF; cdr3_nt: TGTGCCAGCATGATGGGGACACTCGTTAACAAAAAGATCGAGCAGCACTTC; j_call: TRBJ2-7; v_call: TRBV6-1; clone_size: .; d_call: .
cdr3_aa: CARSHRTSMATQYF; cdr3_nt: TGTGCCAGGAGCCACCGGACCTCCATGGCTACGCAGTATTTT; j_call: TRBJ2-3; v_call: TRBV11-2; clone_size: .; d_call: .
cdr3_aa: CASSSRQGGDQYF; cdr3_nt: TGTGCCAGCAGCTCCCGGCAGGGGGGCGATCAGTACTTC; j_call: TRBJ2-7; v_call: TRBV7-8; clone_size: .; d_call: .
cdr3_aa: CTSSLDSYAGELFF; cdr3_nt: TGTACCAGCAGCTTGGACAGTTACGCTGGGGAGCTGTTTTTT; j_call: TRBJ2-2; v_call: TRBV11-3; clone_size: .; d_call: .
cdr3_aa: CAGSLALNSGYEQYF; cdr3_nt: TGTGCCGGCAGTTTAGCTTTGAATAGCGGGTACGAGCAGTACTTC; j_call: TRBJ2-7; v_call: TRBV12-3/TRBV12-4; clone_size: .; d_call: TRBD2
cdr3_aa: CASSEYQTVAGNTIYF; cdr3_nt: TGCGCCAGCAGTGAGTATCAGACAGTCGCTGGAAACACCATATATTTT; j_call: TRBJ1-3; v_call: TRBV10-2; clone_size: many; d_call: .
cdr3_aa: CANVGRLAHEQYF; cdr3_nt: TGTGCCAACGTTGGGAGGTTGGCCCACGAGCAGTACTTC; j_call: TRBJ2-7; v_call: TRBV28; clone_size: few; d_call: .